One sample yielded the 17 T cell receptor beta chains listed below, sequenced in a study of T cells after yellow fever vaccination. MiXCR, applied by TCRdb to the 5' RACE reads, yields one record per CDR3 protein. The sample includes approximately 110,000 distinct CDR3 sequences, more than 6.5% seen only once; the top ten take roughly 2.5%. The sample consisted of CD4+ T cells sorted from PBMCs, taken 10 days after the first yellow fever vaccination. The receptors originated from a man aged 18 to 29 who received the YFV17D yellow fever vaccine.

This clonotype was seen at least ten times. Here the CDR3 DNA reads TGTGCCACCAGCAGAGATAAGTTGGGACACCCGGGGGACATTCAGTACTTC. Encoded protein: CATSRDKLGHPGDIQYF. This chain joins TRBV15 and TRBJ2-4; D possibly uses TRBD1 or TRBD2 (6 bases each). The CDR3 length is 17 residues. Germline V gene sequence: CDR1 LNHNV, CDR2 YYDKDF (reference sequence). Trimming left V 0 bases short and J 8 bases short, with 20 bases between.

Comments on this clonotype: Since a much larger clone is just one base distant, this may be a read error. The chain combines TRBV6-2 or TRBV6-3 with TRBJ2-2, with a tentative D call TRBD1 (6 bases). There are 17 residues in the CDR3. Germline V gene data show CDR1 as MNHEY and CDR2 as SVGEGT. DNA for the CDR3: TGTGCCAGCAGTTACCAACTTCTCAGGGGAAACACCGGGGAGCAGTTTTTT. Amino acids: CASSYQLLRGNTGEQFF.

The sample holds many counts of this clonotype. This sequence joins TRBV7-6 and TRBJ2-7, with D unclear. CDR3 length: 14 amino acids. V lost 0 bases and J 5 bases, leaving 11 bases between the germline ends. CDR1 is SGHVS, CDR2 FNYEAQ, per germline. CDR3 sequence (DNA): TGTGCCAGCAGCTTAGCTCGCGCCTCGGACGAGCAGTACTTC. Translating it yields CASSLARASDEQYF.

This clonotype was detected only a few times. The DNA for the CDR3 is TGTGCCATCAGTGACGGGGTAGCAGACACCGGGGAGCTGTTTTTT. It is translated as CAISDGVADTGELFF. The V and J genes are TRBV10-3 and TRBJ2-2; weak D call: TRBD2 (5 bases). The germline V gene encodes CDR1 ENHRY and CDR2 SYGVKD. Trimming removed 3 bases at V and 3 bases at J, with 11 bases between. The CDR3 totals 15 residues.

This clonotype was counted many times. The chain combines TRBV12-3 or TRBV12-4 with TRBJ2-7; D gene uncertain. Trimming stripped 6 bases from V and 5 bases from J, with 11 bases between. This CDR3 is 12 amino acids long. Written as DNA, the CDR3 is TGTGCCAGCAGCTCGCGGCGGAACGAGCAGTACGTC. This translates into CASSSRRNEQYV.

This clonotype was counted at least ten times. The chain carries TRBV7-2 and TRBJ1-5, with a tentative D call TRBD1 (5 bases). Germline V gene lookup returns CDR1 SGHTA and CDR2 FQGNSA. Trimming took 5 bases from V and 3 from J, leaving 14 bases between them. CDR3 size: 15 residues. CDR3: CASSPDWGPNQPQHF. The CDR3 DNA reads as TGTGCCAGCAGCCCAGACTGGGGACCCAATCAGCCCCAGCATTTT.

The chain uses TRBV5-1 and TRBJ1-2; D gene uncertain. Germline V gene lookup returns CDR1 SGHRS and CDR2 YFSETQ. The CDR3 loop spans 15 amino acids. Trimming pared 3 bases from V and 1 base from J, leaving 13 bases between. This CDR3 reads CASSSYGRNNYGYTF. The DNA of the CDR3 is TGCGCCAGCAGCTCATACGGACGCAATAACTATGGCTACACCTTC.

The rearrangement uses TRBV12-3 or TRBV12-4 and TRBJ1-3; 7 nucleotides match TRBD1. The V and J ends lost 3 bases and 6 bases, in that order; junction bases with no gene match: 2. The CDR3 length is 13 residues. Here the CDR3 reads CASSFEGANTIYF. As DNA, the CDR3 is TGTGCCAGCAGTTTTGAGGGGGCAAACACCATATATTTT.

This clonotype was observed many times. The chain couples TRBV4-3 to TRBJ2-4; 12 nucleotides agree with TRBD2. The CDR3 is 17 residues long. After removal of 0 bases from V and 9 bases from J, the junction contained 9 bases not matched to a gene. From germline, CDR1 is LGHNA and CDR2 YSLEER. For the CDR3, the DNA is TGCGCCAGCAGCCAAGATCACCCTAGCGGGGGGGGAACCATTCAGTACTTC. It encodes CASSQDHPSGGGTIQYF.

In its sample, this clonotype was seen many times. The chain couples TRBV7-2 to TRBJ2-5, with 9 bases aligning to TRBD2. Germline values: CDR1 SGHTA, CDR2 FQGNSA. The CDR3 loop spans 16 amino acids. The V and J ends lost 1 base and 1 base, in that order; junction bases with no gene match: 4. The CDR3 nucleotides read TGTGCCAGCAGCTTAGAGTCTAGCGGGGTCCAAGAGACCCAGTACTTC. Amino acids: CASSLESSGVQETQYF.

The table lists this clonotype with many counts. The CDR3 nucleotides are TGTGCCAGCGCTAAGGTAGCGGGGGCGAACCAAGAGACCCAGTACTTC. This codes for CASAKVAGANQETQYF. The chain recombines TRBV9 with TRBJ2-5; 9 bases map to TRBD2. Germline lookup yields CDR1 SGDLS and CDR2 YYNGEE. The CDR3 loop spans 16 amino acids. Losses at the gene ends were 7 bases for V and 0 bases for J; bases not matched to a gene: 10.

In its sample, this clonotype was seen many times. V is TRBV10-3 and J is TRBJ1-1, with D unclear. With 4 bases removed from V and 3 bases from J, the gap between germline ends came to 9 bases. The CDR3 sequence is 13 residues long. CDR1 and CDR2 (germline): ENHRY, SYGVKD. CDR3 in amino acids: CAISGKLDTEAFF. The CDR3 DNA sequence: TGTGCCATCAGTGGGAAGCTTGACACTGAAGCTTTCTTT.

This clonotype has ten or more counts. J is TRBJ2-5 and V is TRBV7-2; D possibly corresponds to TRBD2 (6 bases). The germline V gene encodes CDR1 SGHTA and CDR2 FQGNSA. Trimming removed 2 bases from V and 4 bases from J, with 11 bases in between. The CDR3 length is 14 residues. The CDR3 bases are TGTGCCAGCAGCTTACGAAGACTAGTAGAGACCCAGTACTTC. Protein: CASSLRRLVETQYF.

At least ten counts were recorded for this clonotype. An end of the junction does not agree with germline; a read error may underlie this. The chain is built from TRBV7-9 and TRBJ2-7; the match to TRBD1 covers 7 bases. This CDR3 has 12 amino acids. Germline V lookup: CDR1 SEHNR, CDR2 FQNEAQ (reference sequence). The CDR3 bases are TGTGCCAGCAGCACTCGGGACAGTCTATGGAACTTC. Encoded protein: CASSTRDSLWNF. Full variable domain (outside the CDR3, taken from reference TRBV7-9 and TRBJ2-7): DTGVSQNPRHKITKRGQNVTFRCDPISEHNRLYWYRQTLGQGPEFLTYFQNEAQLEKSRLLSDRFSAERPKGSFSTLEIQRTEQGDSAMYLCASSTRDSLWNFGPGTRLTVT.

In this sample, this clonotype turned up many times. This chain connects TRBV18 to TRBJ2-3, with 12 bases lining up with TRBD1. Trimming cost V 3 bases and J 9 bases; bases outside gene matches: 4. The CDR3 has 14 amino acids. Germline V gene data show CDR1 as KGHSH and CDR2 as LQKENI. CDR3 region: CASSPAGQGATQYF. DNA of the CDR3: TGTGCCAGCTCACCGGCGGGACAGGGGGCGACGCAGTATTTT.

This clonotype came up many times. This rearrangement joins TRBV5-6 to TRBJ2-2; D perhaps matches TRBD1 (6 bases). The CDR3 contains 15 residues. CDR1 and CDR2 from the germline V gene are SGHDT and YYEEEE. Deletions cut 3 bases from V and 6 bases from J, with 15 bases between. CDR3 nucleotide sequence: TGTGCCAGCAGCTCAGAGAAACAGGGCGCCGGGGAGCTGTTTTTT. Its protein product is CASSSEKQGAGELFF. Based on the CDR3 plus reference TRBV5-6 and TRBJ2-2, the full variable domain is DAGVTQSPTHLIKTRGQQVTLRCSPKSGHDTVSWYQQALGQGPQFIFQYYEEEERQRGNFPDRFSGHQFPNYSSELNVNALLLGDSALYLCASSSEKQGAGELFFGEGSRLTVL.

The table lists this clonotype with many counts. The chain employs TRBV7-9 and TRBJ2-3; D is possibly TRBD1 (7 bases). V was pared by 5 bases and J by 4 bases, with 13 bases between. Looked up from germline, CDR1 is SEHNR and CDR2 is FQNEAQ (reference sequence). This CDR3 has 14 amino acids. The CDR3 coding sequence is TGTGCCAGCAGCCGGCAGGGGGAGGCAGATACGCAGTATTTT. It specifies CASSRQGEADTQYF.